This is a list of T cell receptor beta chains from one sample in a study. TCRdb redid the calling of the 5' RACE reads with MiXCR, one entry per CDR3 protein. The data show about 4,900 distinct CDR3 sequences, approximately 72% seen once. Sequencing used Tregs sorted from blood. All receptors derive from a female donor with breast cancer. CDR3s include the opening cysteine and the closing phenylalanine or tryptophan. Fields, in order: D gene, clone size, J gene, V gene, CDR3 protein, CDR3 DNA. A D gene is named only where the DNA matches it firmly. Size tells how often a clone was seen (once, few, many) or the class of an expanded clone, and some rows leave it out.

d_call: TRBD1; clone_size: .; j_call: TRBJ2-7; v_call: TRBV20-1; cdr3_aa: CSASSGRGAGTGVWEQYF; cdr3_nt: TGCAGTGCTAGTAGCGGAAGGGGGGCCGGGACAGGGGTATGGGAGCAGTACTTC
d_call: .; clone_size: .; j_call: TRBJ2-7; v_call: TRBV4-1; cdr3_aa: CASSQVEAGPVDEQYF; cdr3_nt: TGCGCCAGCAGCCAAGTAGAAGCAGGGCCGGTCGACGAACAGTACTTC
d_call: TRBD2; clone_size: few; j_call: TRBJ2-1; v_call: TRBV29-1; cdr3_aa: CSVRTSGMWNEQFF; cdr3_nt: TGCAGCGTCCGGACTAGCGGGATGTGGAATGAGCAGTTCTTC
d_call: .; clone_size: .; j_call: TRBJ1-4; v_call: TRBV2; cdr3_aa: CARQEGEKLFF; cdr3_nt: TGTGCCAGACAAGAAGGTGAAAAACTGTTTTTT
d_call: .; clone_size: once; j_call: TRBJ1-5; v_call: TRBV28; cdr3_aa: CASSFRQANQPQHF; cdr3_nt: TGTGCCAGCAGTTTCCGACAGGCTAATCAGCCCCAGCATTTT
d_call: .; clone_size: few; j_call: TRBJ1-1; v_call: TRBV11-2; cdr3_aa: CASSLVAGANTEAFF; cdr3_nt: TGTGCCAGCAGCTTAGTGGCAGGGGCGAACACTGAAGCTTTCTTT
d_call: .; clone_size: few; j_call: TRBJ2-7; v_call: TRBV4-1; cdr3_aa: CASSLEQKSYEQYF; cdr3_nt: TGCGCCAGCAGCCTAGAACAGAAATCCTACGAGCAGTACTTC
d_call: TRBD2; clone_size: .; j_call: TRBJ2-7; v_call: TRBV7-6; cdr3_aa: CASSSGTSGIGQYF; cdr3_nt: TGTGCCAGCAGCTCCGGGACTAGCGGGATAGGGCAGTACTTC
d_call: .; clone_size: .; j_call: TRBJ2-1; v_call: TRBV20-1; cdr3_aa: CSARDHNYEQFF; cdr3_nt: TGCAGTGCTAGAGATCATAACTATGAGCAGTTCTTC
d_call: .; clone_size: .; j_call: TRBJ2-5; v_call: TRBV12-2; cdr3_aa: CASRLATGGRETQYF; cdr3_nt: TGTGCAAGTCGCTTAGCGACAGGGGGCCGAGAGACCCAGTACTTC
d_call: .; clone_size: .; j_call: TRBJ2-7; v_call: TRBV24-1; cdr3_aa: CATVTDNLRQLLYEQYF; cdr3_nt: TGTGCCACCGTTACGGATAACTTAAGACAGCTCCTCTACGAGCAGTACTTC
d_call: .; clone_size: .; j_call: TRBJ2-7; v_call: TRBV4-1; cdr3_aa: CASSPRQEEYF; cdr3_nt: TGCGCCAGCAGCCCGAGACAGGAAGAGTACTTC
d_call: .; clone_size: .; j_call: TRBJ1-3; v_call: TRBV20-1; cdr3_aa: CSARDSGLKGNTIYF; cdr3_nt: TGCAGTGCTAGAGATAGCGGGTTAAAAGGAAACACCATATATTTT
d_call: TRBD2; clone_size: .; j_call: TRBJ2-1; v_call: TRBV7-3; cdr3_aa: CASSLTGLAGGTVDNEQFF; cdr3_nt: TGTGCCAGCAGCTTAACGGGACTAGCGGGAGGGACGGTGGACAATGAGCAGTTCTTC
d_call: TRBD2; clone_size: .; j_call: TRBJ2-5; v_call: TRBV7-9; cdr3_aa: CASSLAGGWQETQYF; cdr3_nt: TGTGCCAGCAGCTTAGCGGGGGGGTGGCAAGAGACCCAGTACTTC
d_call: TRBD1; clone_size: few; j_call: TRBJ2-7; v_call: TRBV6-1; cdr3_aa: CASSGTGYEQYF; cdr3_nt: TGTGCCAGCAGTGGGACAGGTTACGAGCAGTACTTC
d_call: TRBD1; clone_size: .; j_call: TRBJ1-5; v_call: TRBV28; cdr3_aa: CASSMMQGAQPQHF; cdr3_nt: TGTGCCAGCAGTATGATGCAGGGGGCCCAGCCCCAGCATTTT
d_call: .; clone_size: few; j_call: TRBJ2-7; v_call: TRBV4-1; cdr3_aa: CASSQVEKTYEQYF; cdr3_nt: TGCGCCAGCAGCCAAGTGGAGAAAACCTACGAGCAGTACTTC
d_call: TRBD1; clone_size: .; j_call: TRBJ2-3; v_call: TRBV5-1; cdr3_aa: CASSLGDRDADTQYF; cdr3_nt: TGCGCCAGCAGCTTGGGGGACAGGGACGCAGATACGCAGTATTTT
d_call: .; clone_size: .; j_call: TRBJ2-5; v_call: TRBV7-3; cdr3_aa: CASSLMGTREETQYF; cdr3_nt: TGTGCCAGCAGCTTAATGGGGACAAGGGAAGAGACCCAGTACTTC
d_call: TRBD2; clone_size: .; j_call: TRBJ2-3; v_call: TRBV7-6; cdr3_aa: CAGRTAGGPVDTQYF; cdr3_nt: TGTGCCGGCAGAACCGCGGGGGGGCCTGTAGATACGCAGTATTTT
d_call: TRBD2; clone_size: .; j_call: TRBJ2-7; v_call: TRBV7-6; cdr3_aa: CASSLAGTSGYEQYF; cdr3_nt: TGTGCCAGCAGCTTAGCCGGGACTAGCGGCTACGAGCAGTACTTC
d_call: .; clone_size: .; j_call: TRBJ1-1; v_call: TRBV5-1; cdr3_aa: CASSLTTALNTEAFF; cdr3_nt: TGCGCCAGCAGCTTAACTACAGCCTTGAACACTGAAGCTTTCTTT
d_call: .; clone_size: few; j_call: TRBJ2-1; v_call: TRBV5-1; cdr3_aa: CASSSRTDSSYNEQFF; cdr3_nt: TGCGCCAGCAGCTCCCGGACCGATAGCTCCTACAATGAGCAGTTCTTC
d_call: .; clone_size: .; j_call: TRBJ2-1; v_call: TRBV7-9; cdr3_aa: CASSLDPWGFEQFF; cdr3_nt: TGTGCCAGCAGCTTAGATCCGTGGGGTTTTGAGCAGTTCTTC
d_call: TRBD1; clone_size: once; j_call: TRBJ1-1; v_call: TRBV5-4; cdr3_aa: CASSFNLQGDTEAFF; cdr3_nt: TGTGCCAGCAGCTTCAATCTCCAGGGGGACACTGAGGCTTTCTTT
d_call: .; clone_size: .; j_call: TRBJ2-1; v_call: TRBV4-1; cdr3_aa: CASSQAEDSSYNEQFF; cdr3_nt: TGCGCCAGCAGCCAAGCCGAGGACAGCTCCTACAATGAGCAGTTCTTC
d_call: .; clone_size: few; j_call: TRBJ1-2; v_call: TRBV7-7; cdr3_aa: CASSLAVQGYGVYGYTF; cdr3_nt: TGTGCTAGCAGCTTAGCGGTACAGGGTTACGGGGTCTATGGCTACACCTTC
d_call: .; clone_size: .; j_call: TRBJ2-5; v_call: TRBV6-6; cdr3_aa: CASSYSQKAGVLGTQYF; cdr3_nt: TGTGCCAGCAGTTACTCCCAGAAGGCAGGGGTGCTGGGGACCCAGTACTTC
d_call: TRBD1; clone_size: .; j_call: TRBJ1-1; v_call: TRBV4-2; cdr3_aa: CASSQGQGTDSNTEAFF; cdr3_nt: TGTGCCAGCAGCCAAGGTCAGGGGACAGACTCGAACACTGAAGCTTTCTTT
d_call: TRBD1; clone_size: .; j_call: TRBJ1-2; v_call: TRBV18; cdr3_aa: CASSQGGLYGYTF; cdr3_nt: TGTGCCAGCTCACAAGGGGGCCTCTATGGCTACACCTTC
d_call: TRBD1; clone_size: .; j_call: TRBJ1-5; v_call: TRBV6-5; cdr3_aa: CASSFGQGGQPQHF; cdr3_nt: TGTGCCAGCAGTTTTGGACAGGGTGGACAGCCCCAGCATTTT
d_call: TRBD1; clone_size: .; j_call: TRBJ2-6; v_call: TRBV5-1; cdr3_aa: CASSFKKGANGANVLTF; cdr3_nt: TGCGCCAGCAGCTTTAAAAAGGGGGCGAATGGGGCCAACGTCCTGACTTTC
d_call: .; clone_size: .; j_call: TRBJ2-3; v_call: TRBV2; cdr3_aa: CASSEWLQTSDTQYF; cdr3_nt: TGTGCCAGCAGTGAGTGGCTGCAAACATCAGATACGCAGTATTTT
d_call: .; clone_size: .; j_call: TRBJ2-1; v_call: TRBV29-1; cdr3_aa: CSVEIDGNEQFF; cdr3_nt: TGCAGCGTTGAAATAGATGGCAATGAGCAGTTCTTC
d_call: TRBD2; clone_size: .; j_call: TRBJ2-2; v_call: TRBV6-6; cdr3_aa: CASRTLAGQRVNTGELFF; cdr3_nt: TGTGCCAGCAGGACCCTAGCGGGCCAACGAGTGAACACCGGGGAGCTGTTTTTT
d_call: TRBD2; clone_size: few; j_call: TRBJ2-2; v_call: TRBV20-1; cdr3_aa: CSARELAVGDTGELFF; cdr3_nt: TGCAGTGCTAGAGAACTAGCGGTCGGGGACACCGGGGAGCTGTTTTTT
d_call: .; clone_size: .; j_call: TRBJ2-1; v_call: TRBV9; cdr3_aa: CASSVAPLTEYNEQFF; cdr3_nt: TGTGCCAGCAGCGTAGCCCCTCTTACAGAATACAATGAGCAGTTCTTC
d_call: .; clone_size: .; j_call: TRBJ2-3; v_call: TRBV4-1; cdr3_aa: CASSPLEDTDTQYF; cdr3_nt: TGCGCCAGCAGCCCCCTGGAGGACACAGATACGCAGTATTTT
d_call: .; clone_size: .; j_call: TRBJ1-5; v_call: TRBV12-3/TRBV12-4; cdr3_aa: CASSHDYRRDFGQPQHF; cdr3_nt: TGTGCCAGCAGTCACGATTATCGGAGGGACTTCGGTCAGCCCCAGCATTTT
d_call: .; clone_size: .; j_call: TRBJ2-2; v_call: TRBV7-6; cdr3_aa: CASSLPLVARDITGELFF; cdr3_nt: TGTGCCAGCAGCTTACCGCTTGTTGCCCGGGACATCACCGGGGAGCTGTTTTTT
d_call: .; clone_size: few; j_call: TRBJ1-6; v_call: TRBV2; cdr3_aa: CASSRSTGTSYNSPLHF; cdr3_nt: TGTGCCAGCAGTAGATCTACCGGGACATCCTATAATTCACCCCTCCACTTT
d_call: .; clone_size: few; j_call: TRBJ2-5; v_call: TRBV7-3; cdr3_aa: CASSPTGGPETQYF; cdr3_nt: TGTGCCAGCAGCCCGACCGGAGGACCAGAGACCCAGTACTTC
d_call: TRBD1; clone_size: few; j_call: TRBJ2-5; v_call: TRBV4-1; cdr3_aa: CATSGQDYQETQYF; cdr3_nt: TGCGCCACCTCGGGACAGGACTACCAAGAGACCCAGTACTTC
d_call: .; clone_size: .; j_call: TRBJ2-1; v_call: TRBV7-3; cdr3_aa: CASSAPMRSYNEQFF; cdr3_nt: TGTGCCAGCAGCGCACCCATGCGGTCCTACAATGAGCAGTTCTTC
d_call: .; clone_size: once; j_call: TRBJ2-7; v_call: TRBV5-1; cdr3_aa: CASSGPGGYEQYF; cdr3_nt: TGCGCCAGCAGCGGCCCCGGGGGCTACGAGCAGTACTTC
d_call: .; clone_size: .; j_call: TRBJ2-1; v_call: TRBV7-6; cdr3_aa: CASTLSDEQFF; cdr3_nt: TGTGCCAGCACCCTAAGTGATGAGCAGTTCTTC
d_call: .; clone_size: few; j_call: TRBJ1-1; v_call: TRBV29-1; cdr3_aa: CSVDPMNTEAFF; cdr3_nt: TGCAGCGTTGACCCTATGAACACTGAAGCTTTCTTT
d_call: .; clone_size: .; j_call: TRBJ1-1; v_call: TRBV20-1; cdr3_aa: CSARDLITFTEAFF; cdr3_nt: TGCAGTGCTAGGGACCTAATAACATTCACTGAAGCTTTCTTT
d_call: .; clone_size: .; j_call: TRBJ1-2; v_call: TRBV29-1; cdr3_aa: CSVEDLRGWDYGYTF; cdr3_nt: TGCAGCGTTGAAGATCTGAGGGGGTGGGACTATGGCTACACCTTC